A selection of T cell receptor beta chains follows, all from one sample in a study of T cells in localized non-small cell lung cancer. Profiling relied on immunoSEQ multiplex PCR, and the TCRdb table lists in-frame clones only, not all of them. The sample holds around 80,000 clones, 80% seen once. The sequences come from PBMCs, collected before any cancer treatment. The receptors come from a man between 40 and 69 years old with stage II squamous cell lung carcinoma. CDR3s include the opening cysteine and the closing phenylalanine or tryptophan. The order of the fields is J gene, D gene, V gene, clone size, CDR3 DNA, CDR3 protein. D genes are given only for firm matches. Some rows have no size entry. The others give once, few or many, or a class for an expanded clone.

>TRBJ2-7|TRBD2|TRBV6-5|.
TGTGCCAGCAGTGATACTAGCGGGGTCGAGCAGTACTTC
CASSDTSGVEQYF
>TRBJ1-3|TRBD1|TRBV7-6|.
TGTGCCAGCAGCTCAAAAACAGGGGTCGGCTCTGGAAACACCATATATTTT
CASSSKTGVGSGNTIYF
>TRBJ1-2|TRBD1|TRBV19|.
TGTGCCAGTAGTCCAGCCGGGACAGGGGCATTGAGGAGCTACACCTTC
CASSPAGTGALRSYTF
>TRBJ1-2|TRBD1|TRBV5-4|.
TGTGCCAGCAGCTTGGACTTCCGGGACAGACAAGGCTACACCTTC
CASSLDFRDRQGYTF
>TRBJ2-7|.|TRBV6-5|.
TGTGCCAGCAGTTACTCGAGGGCCGGGCTCGAGCAGTACTTC
CASSYSRAGLEQYF
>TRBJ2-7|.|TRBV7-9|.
TGTGCCAGCAGCTTAGGGGCAGGTAGCGGCTCCTACGAGCAGTACTTC
CASSLGAGSGSYEQYF
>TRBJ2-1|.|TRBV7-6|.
TGTGCCAGCAGCTTAGGGACTGAGCAGTTCTTC
CASSLGTEQFF
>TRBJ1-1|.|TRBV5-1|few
TGCGCCAGCGGGGTCGGGGGAGTGAACACTGAAGCTTTCTTT
CASGVGGVNTEAFF
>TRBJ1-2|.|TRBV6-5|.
TGTGCCAGCAGTCTGCAGGGGTTGTATGGCTACACCTTC
CASSLQGLYGYTF
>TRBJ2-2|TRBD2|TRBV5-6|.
TGTGCCAGCAGCCAAACTAGCGGGGGCCGGGCCGGGGAGCTGTTTTTT
CASSQTSGGRAGELFF
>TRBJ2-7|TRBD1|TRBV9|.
TGTGCCAGCAGCTCAGGGGGAGCGGCTAACTACGAGCAGTACTTC
CASSSGGAANYEQYF
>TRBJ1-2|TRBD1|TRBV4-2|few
TGTGCCAGCAGCCAAGATTTGGGACAGGTCTATGGCTACACCTTC
CASSQDLGQVYGYTF
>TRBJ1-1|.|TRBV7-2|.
TGTGCCAGCAGCTACCAAGTTCAGGGCGACACTGAAGCTTTCTTT
CASSYQVQGDTEAFF
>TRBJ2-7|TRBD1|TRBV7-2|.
TGTGCCAGCAGCCCTGCCGGGACAGGGGCGTACGAGCAGTACTTC
CASSPAGTGAYEQYF
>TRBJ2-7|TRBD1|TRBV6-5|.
TGTGCCAGCAGTTTCTGGACAGGGACCACCTACGAGCAGTACTTC
CASSFWTGTTYEQYF
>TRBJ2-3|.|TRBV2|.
TGTGCCAGCAGTCAACAGACAGAGAGCACAGATACGCAGTATTTT
CASSQQTESTDTQYF
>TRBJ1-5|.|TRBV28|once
TGTGCCAGCAGTTTAGCACACAATGTAGGTCAGCCCCAGCATTTT
CASSLAHNVGQPQHF
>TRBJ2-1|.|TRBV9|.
TGTGCCAGCAGCGTATCGAACAGGGAATACAATGAGCAGTTCTTC
CASSVSNREYNEQFF
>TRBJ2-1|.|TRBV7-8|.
TGTGCCAGCAGCTTAGGGGGGCGTGGGGACAATGAGCAGTTCTTC
CASSLGGRGDNEQFF
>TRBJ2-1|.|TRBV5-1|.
TGCGCCAGCAGCTCTTTCCCGGGACACCCTGTTAATGAGCAGTTCTTC
CASSSFPGHPVNEQFF
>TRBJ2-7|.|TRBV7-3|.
TGTGCCAGCAGCTTAGGGCGTTCCTACGAGCAGTACTTC
CASSLGRSYEQYF
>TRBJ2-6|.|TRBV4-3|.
TGCGCCAGCAGCCAAGACCTCTCTGGGGCCAACGTCCTGACTTTC
CASSQDLSGANVLTF
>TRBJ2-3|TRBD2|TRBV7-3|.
TGTGCCAGCAGCTTGGTGCGGGGGGGCACAGATACGCAGTATTTT
CASSLVRGGTDTQYF
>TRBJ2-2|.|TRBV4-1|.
TGCGCCAGCAGCGTGGGGGCGGGAGAGAGCACCGGGGAGCTGTTTTTT
CASSVGAGESTGELFF
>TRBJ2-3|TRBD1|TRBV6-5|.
TGTGCCAGCGGACAGGGGCGCACAGATACGCAGTATTTT
CASGQGRTDTQYF
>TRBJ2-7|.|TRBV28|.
TGTGCCAGCACCCGGGACGGGACCGCCTCCGAGCAGTACTTC
CASTRDGTASEQYF
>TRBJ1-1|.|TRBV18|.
TGTGCCAGCTCAAATGATATGTTAAATGGAAACACTGAAGCTTTCTTT
CASSNDMLNGNTEAFF
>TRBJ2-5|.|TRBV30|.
TGTGCCTGGAGCCTGGACTATTTCCAAGAGACCCAGTACTTC
CAWSLDYFQETQYF
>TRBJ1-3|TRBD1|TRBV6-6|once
TGTGCCAGCAGTCCGGGACAGGGATTTGGAAACACCATATATTTT
CASSPGQGFGNTIYF
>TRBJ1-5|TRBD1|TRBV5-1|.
TGCGCCAGCAGCCTGCGGACAGGGGATCAGCCCCAGCATTTT
CASSLRTGDQPQHF
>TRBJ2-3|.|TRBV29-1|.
TGCAGCCTGAGGCACCCAAGCACAGATACGCAGTATTTT
CSLRHPSTDTQYF
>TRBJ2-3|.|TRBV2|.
TGTGCCAGCAGTGAGGGATCAACTAGGAGGGATACGCAGTATTTT
CASSEGSTRRDTQYF
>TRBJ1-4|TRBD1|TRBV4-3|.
TGCGCCAGCAGCCAAGCTACGGGACAGGTCGGAGAAAAACTGTTTTTT
CASSQATGQVGEKLFF
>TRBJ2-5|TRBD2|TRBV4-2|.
TGTGCCAGCAGCCTCGGAGGACTAGCGGGAGCGGAGACCCAGTACTTC
CASSLGGLAGAETQYF
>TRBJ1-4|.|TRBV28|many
TGTGCCAGCAGCCCGCGGGCCAGCAATGAAAAACTGTTTTTT
CASSPRASNEKLFF
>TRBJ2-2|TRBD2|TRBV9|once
TGTGCCAGCAGCGTGGGGCTAGCGGCAACCGGGGAGCTGTTTTTT
CASSVGLAATGELFF
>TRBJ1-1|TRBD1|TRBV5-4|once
TGTGCCAGCAGCTCGAGACAGGGACGGGGAACTGAAGCTTTCTTT
CASSSRQGRGTEAFF
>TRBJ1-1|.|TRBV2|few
TGTGCCAGCAAAGGGGACGGGGGCACTGAAGCTTTCTTT
CASKGDGGTEAFF
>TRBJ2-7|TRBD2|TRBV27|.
TGTGCCAGCAGTTTAGTCAGCCCCGGGACTAGCGGAGCCTACGAGCAGTACTTC
CASSLVSPGTSGAYEQYF
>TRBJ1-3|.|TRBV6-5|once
TGTGCCAGCAGTGGCCCCGGGACACAGAGAAACACCATATATTTT
CASSGPGTQRNTIYF
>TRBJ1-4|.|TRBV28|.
TGTGCCAGCAGCCTGGCAGGGTCGAGGGAAAAACTGTTTTTT
CASSLAGSREKLFF
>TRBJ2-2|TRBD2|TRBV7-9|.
TGTGCCAGCAGCTGGACGGGAGGGTCAGAGGAGCTGTTTTTT
CASSWTGGSEELFF
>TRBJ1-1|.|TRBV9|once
TGTGCCAGCAACTTGGGGGGGAACACTGAAGCTTTCTTT
CASNLGGNTEAFF
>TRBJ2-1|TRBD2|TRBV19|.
TGTGCCAGTAGCCAGGGGACTAGCGGGAGAGGCAATGAGCAGTTCTTC
CASSQGTSGRGNEQFF
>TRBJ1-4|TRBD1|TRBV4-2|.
TGTGCCAGCAGCACAGGACAGGGTGGAGAAAAACTGTTTTTT
CASSTGQGGEKLFF
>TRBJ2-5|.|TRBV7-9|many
TGTGCCAGCAGCCCCGGGATTTGGGGGACACAAGAGACCCAGTACTTC
CASSPGIWGTQETQYF
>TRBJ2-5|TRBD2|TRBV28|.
TGTGCCAGCAGTCCTTCTGGTGGCGGGAGTGAGACCCAGTACTTC
CASSPSGGGSETQYF
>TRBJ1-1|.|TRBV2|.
TGTGCCAGCAGCCTCGTCAACTTTGGGGTAACTGAAGCTTTCTTT
CASSLVNFGVTEAFF
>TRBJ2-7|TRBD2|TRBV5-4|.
TGTGCCAGCAGCTACCTAGCGGGGGGCCCTTCCGAGCAGTACTTC
CASSYLAGGPSEQYF
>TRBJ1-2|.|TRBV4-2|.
TGTGCCAGCAGCCAAGAGCCCAGTGGGAGCTATGGCTACACCTTC
CASSQEPSGSYGYTF
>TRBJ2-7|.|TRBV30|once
TGTGCCTGGGGGAGGGGGTTATCCTACGAGCAGTACTTC
CAWGRGLSYEQYF